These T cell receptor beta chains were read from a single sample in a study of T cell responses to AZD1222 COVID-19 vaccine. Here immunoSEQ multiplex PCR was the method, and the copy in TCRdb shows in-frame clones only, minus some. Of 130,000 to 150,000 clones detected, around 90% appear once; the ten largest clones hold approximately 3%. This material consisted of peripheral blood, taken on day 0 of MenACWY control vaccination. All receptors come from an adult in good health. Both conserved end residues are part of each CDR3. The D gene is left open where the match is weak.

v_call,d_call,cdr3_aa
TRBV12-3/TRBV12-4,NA,CASSLGGNTEAFF
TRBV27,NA,CASSSHLDNTGELFF
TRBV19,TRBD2,CASSKGLAANNEQFF
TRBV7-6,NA,CASSLPSRASSYNEQFF
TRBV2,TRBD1,CASSNTPRGSYSNQPQHF
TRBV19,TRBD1,CASSPRDRGAGYTF
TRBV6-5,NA,CASRAQGSGNTIYF
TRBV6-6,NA,CASSYRGTLDYGYTF
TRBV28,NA,CASISSGPYNEQFF
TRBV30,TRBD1,CAWSVRGRGQNGYTF
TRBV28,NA,CASSLRWAGRRSTEAFF
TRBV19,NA,CASSTPSVSTKNEQFF
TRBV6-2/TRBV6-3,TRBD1,CASSYRQGDQETQYF
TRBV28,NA,CASSLSYNIGADTQYF
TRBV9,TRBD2,CASSKGLAVNEQFF
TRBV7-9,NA,CASSLVTGADADTQYF
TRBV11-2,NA,CASSRTVLAKNIQYF
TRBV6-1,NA,CASSEDSWNTEAFF
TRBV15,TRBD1,CATSRAVGTAYGYTF
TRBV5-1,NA,CASSLVGGRGNTIYF
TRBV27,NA,CASSLGTTSSGANVLTF
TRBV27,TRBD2,CASSLYAREFYNEQFF
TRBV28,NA,CASSFISGNTIYF
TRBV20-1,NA,CSLNSYGYTF
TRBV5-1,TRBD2,CASTTHPAGGNEQFF
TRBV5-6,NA,CASSLNTEAFF
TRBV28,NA,CASSRGTAGGEKLFF
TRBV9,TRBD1,CASSPGTGVNEKLFF
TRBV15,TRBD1,CATSRYTDRGGQPQHF
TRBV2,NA,CASNTQVNTEAFF
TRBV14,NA,CASSQEPGRGNTIYF
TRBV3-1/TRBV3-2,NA,CASSHGGAAAEAFF
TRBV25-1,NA,CASSDTSASDFEKLFF
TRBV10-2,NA,CASSGGLSNQPQHF
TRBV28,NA,CASSFIRIEDGYTF
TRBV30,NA,CAWSHTGNQPQHF
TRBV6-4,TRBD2,CASSFSGRVPNEQFF
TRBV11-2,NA,CASSFSRAGANTEAFF
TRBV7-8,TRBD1,CASSLVTGGVYNYGYTF
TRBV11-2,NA,CASSTGSGPFYEQYF